This T cell receptor (beta chain) was sequenced during a study of blood T cell repertoires in COVID-19. Study at large: Donors in the United States, Italy and Spain gave samples during acute or convalescent COVID-19. PBMCs, B-cell-depleted T cells, or T cells were the source of the cDNA or gDNA that made up the material.

The length of the CDR3 is 15 residues. V shed 4 bases, J shed 12 bases, and the junction held 11 bases outside the gene matches. Germline V gives CDR1 MGHRA, CDR2 YSYEKL. Method: immunoSEQ multiplex PCR; TCRdb's copy keeps in-frame clones and lacks some. In the table there are about 280,000 clones, around 89% of which are singletons. Participants were aged about 18 to 89 years, lived in under 25 US areas, and enrolled virtually. Self-reported history from a screening survey and questionnaire set each donor's cohort. The chain has TRBV4-1 and TRBJ2-7; the match to TRBD2 covers 14 bases. This TCR was sampled from a woman younger than 30 with acute COVID-19. Material: PBMCs or T cells enriched from blood (not recorded which). This CDR3 reads CASSPGLAGEPTGYF. Here the CDR3 DNA reads TGCGCCAGCAGCCCGGGACTAGCGGGAGAGCCTACTGGGTACTTC.